Listed here is a single T cell receptor (beta chain). The data are from a study of blood T cell repertoires in COVID-19. On the study more broadly: The origin of the acute and convalescent COVID-19 samples was the United States, Italy and Spain. PBMCs, B-cell-depleted T cells, or T cells provided the cDNA or gDNA that made up the material.

Germline assignment: CDR1 WNHNN and CDR2 SYGVQD (reference sequence). V was pared by 3 bases and J by 4 bases, with 5 bases of the junction left unmatched. The CDR3 contains 14 residues. Source study methods: Estimates of nucleated cell counts were drawn from the amplification of reference gene primers. Using immunoSEQ multiplex PCR, the repertoire was profiled, and TCRdb retains in-frame clones only, with some absent. That table is the source of V, J and clone size, and D and trimming were worked out from the DNA. The data contain approximately 29,000 clones, around 85% of them singletons. The clonotype comes from a woman aged 60 to 75 with acute or convalescent COVID-19. Sequencing input: peripheral blood. The chain combines TRBV10-1 with TRBJ2-5; 7 bases match TRBD1. CDR3 in DNA: TGCGCCAGCAGTGATGACAGGGCGGGAGAGACCCAGTACTTC. Residues: CASSDDRAGETQYF.